This T cell receptor (beta chain) was documented in a study of molecular identifiers for immune sequencing clone quantification. Whole-study results and caveats: Clones with over 20 RNA copies captured over 99% of effector molecules but under 1% of naive ones.

This clonotype was seen only a few times. Its matching antigen is unknown. Germline CDR1 SGHRS, CDR2 YFSETQ. V lost 4 bases and J lost 2; bases outside the gene matches: 13. This CDR3 is 17 amino acids long. TCRdb fed the PCR reads into MiXCR, producing one record per CDR3 protein. Seen here are around 480,000 distinct CDR3 sequences, 25% observed once, and the top ten hold about 0.75%. The receptor comes from a human donor in good health. Some libraries in this study had Jurkat cell RNA spiked in. This sequence joins TRBV5-1 and TRBJ2-3; TRBD1 matches 7 bases. The specimen sequenced was naive CD8+ T cells from blood, with Jurkat cell RNA spiked in. Subset in this sample: FACS-sorted CD8+CD4-CCR7+CD45RA+ naive T cells. For the CDR3, the DNA is TGCGCCAGCAGCATCCTGGGGACAGCCGTCGACACAGATACGCAGTATTTT. It codes for CASSILGTAVDTDTQYF.